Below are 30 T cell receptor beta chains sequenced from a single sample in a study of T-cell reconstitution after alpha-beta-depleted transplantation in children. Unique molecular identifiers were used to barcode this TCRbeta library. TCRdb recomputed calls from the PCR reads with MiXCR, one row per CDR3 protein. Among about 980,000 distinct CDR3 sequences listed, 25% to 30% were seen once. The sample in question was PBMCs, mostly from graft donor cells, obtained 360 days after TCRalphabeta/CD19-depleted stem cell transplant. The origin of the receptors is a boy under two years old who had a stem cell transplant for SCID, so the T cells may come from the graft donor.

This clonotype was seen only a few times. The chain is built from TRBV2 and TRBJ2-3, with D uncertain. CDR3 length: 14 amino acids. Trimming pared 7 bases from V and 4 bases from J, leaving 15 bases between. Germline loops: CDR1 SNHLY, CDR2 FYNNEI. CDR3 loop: CASMRPSLADTQYF. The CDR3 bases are TGTGCCAGCATGAGGCCCTCCCTTGCAGATACGCAGTATTTT.

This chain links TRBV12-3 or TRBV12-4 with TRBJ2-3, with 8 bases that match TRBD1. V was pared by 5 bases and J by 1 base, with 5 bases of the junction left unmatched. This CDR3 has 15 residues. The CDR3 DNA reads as TGTGCCAGCAGTCGTACGGACAGGGGCACAGATACGCAGTATTTT. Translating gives CASSRTDRGTDTQYF.

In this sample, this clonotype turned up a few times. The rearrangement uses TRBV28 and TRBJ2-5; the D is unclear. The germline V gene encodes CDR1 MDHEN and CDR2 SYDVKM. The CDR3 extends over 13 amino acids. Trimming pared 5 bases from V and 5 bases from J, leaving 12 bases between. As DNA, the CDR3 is TGTGCCAGCAGTCGAATAACATGGGAGACCCAGTACTTC. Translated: CASSRITWETQYF.

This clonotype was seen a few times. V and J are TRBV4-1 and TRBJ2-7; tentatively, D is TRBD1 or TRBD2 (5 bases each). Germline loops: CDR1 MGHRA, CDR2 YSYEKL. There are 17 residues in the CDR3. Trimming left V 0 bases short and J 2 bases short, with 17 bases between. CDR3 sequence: CASSQDGEGRGAYEQYF. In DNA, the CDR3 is TGCGCCAGCAGCCAAGATGGTGAAGGGCGAGGGGCCTACGAGCAGTACTTC.

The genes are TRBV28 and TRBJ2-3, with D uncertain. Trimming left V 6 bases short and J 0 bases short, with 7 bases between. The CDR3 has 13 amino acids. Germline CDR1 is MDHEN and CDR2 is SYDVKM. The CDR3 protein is CASSVASTDTQYF. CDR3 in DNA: TGTGCCAGCAGCGTTGCCAGCACAGATACGCAGTATTTT. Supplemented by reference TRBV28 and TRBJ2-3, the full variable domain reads DVKVTQSSRYLVKRTGEKVFLECVQDMDHENMFWYRQDPGLGLRLIYFSYDVKMKEKGDIPEGYSVSREKKERFSLILESASTNQTSMYLCASSVASTDTQYFGPGTRLTVL.

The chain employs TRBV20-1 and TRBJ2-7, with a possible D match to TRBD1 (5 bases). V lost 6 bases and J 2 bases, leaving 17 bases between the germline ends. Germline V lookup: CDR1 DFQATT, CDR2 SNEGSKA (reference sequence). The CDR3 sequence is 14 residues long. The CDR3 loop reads CSATRVVSPYEQYF. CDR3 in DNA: TGCAGTGCCACCAGGGTGGTAAGCCCCTACGAGCAGTACTTC.

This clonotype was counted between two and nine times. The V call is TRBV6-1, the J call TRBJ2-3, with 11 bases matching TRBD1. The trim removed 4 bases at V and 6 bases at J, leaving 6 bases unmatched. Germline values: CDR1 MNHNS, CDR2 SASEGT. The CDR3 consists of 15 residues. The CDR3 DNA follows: TGTGCCAGCAGTGGGACAGGGGGCATTTGGGATACGCAGTATTTT. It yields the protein CASSGTGGIWDTQYF.

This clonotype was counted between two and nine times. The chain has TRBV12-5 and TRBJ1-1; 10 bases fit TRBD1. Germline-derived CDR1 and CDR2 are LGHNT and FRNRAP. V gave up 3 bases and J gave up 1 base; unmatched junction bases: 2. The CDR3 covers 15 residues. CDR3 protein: CASGLRDRGNTEAFF. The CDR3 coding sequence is TGTGCTAGTGGTTTAAGGGACAGGGGGAACACTGAAGCTTTCTTT.

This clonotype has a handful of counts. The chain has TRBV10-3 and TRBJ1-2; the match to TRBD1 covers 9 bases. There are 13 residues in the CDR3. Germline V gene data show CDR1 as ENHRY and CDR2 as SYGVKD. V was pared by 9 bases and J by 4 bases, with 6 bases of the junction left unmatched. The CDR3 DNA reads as TGTGCCATAGGACAGGGGTTGAGCTATGGCTACACCTTC. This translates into CAIGQGLSYGYTF.

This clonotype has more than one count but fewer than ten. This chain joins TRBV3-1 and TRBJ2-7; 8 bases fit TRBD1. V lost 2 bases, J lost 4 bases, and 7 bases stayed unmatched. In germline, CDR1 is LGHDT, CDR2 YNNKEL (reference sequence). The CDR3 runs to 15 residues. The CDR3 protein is CASSQFGTGPYEQYF. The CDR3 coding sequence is TGTGCCAGCAGCCAATTCGGGACAGGACCTTACGAGCAGTACTTC.

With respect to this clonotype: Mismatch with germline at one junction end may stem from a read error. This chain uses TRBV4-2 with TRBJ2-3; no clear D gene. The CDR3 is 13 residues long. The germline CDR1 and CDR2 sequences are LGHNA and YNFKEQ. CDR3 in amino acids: CSSSQDMGDTQYF. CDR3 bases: TGTTCCAGCAGCCAAGATATGGGAGATACGCAGTATTTT.

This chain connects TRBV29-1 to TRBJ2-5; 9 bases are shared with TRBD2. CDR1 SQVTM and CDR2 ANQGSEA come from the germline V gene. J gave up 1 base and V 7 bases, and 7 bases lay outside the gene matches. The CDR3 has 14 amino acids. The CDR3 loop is CSAERGALQETQYF. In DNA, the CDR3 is TGCAGCGCGGAGCGGGGGGCCCTCCAAGAGACCCAGTACTTC.

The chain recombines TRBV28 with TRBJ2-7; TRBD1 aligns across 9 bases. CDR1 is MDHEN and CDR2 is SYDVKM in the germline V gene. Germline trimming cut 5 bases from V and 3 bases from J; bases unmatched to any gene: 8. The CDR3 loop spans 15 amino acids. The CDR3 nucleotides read TGTGCCAGCAGTCCCCCGCCGGGACAGGGCTACGAGCAGTACTTC. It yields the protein CASSPPPGQGYEQYF.

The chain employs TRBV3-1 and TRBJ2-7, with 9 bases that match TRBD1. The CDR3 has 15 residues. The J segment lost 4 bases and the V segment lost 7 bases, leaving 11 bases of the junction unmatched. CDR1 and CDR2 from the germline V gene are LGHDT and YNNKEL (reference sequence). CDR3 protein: CASTLTGTGKYEQYF. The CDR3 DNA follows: TGTGCCAGCACCTTGACCGGGACAGGGAAATACGAGCAGTACTTC.

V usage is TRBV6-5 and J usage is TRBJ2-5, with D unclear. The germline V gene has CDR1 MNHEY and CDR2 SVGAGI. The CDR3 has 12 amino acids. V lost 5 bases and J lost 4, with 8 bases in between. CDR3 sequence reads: CASSRVGETQYF. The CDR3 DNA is TGTGCCAGCAGTCGTGTAGGAGAGACCCAGTACTTC.

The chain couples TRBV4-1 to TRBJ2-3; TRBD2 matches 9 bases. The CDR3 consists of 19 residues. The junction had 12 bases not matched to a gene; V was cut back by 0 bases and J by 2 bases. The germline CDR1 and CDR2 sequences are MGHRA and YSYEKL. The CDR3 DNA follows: TGCGCCAGCAGCCAAGATCGAGCGGGGGGCCCGGAGTTCACAGATACGCAGTATTTT. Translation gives CASSQDRAGGPEFTDTQYF.

The CDR3 sequence: CSVSTKLSYEQYF. CDR3 nucleotides: TGCAGCGTTTCAACCAAACTCTCCTACGAGCAGTACTTC. This sequence joins TRBV29-1 and TRBJ2-7; D is ambiguous. Germline V gives CDR1 SQVTM, CDR2 ANQGSEA. Trimming pared 5 bases from V and 0 bases from J, leaving 11 bases between. This CDR3 has 13 residues.

The CDR3 DNA follows: TGTGCCAGCAGCTTACGTGCCGTAAACGAGCAGTACTTC. It translates to CASSLRAVNEQYF. The chain joins TRBV7-8 to TRBJ2-7; D gene uncertain. Trimming stripped 2 bases from V and 5 bases from J, with 10 bases between. CDR1 and CDR2 (germline): SGHVS, FQNEAQ. The CDR3 covers 13 residues.

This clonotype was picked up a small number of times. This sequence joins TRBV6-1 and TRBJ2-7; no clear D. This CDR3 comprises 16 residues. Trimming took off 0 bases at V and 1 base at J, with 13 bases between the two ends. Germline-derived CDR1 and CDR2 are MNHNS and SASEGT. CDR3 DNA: TGTGCCAGCAGTGAAGCGGGATCACGAACTTCCTACGAGCAGTACTTC. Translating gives CASSEAGSRTSYEQYF.

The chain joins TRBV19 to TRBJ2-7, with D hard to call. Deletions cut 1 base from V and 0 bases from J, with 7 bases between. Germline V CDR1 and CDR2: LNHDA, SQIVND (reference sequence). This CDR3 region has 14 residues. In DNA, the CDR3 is TGTGCCAGTAGTATAGGACAAGACTCCTACGAGCAGTACTTC. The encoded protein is CASSIGQDSYEQYF.

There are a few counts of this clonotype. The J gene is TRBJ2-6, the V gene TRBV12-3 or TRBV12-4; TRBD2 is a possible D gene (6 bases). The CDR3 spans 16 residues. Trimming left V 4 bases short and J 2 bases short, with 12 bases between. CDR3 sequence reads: CASSWGLLAGANVLTF. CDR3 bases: TGTGCCAGCAGTTGGGGACTGCTCGCTGGGGCCAACGTCCTGACTTTC.

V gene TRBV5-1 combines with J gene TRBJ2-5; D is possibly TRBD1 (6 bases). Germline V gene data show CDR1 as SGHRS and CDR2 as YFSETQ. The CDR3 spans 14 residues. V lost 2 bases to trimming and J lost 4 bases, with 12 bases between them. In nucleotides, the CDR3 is TGCGCCAGCAGCTTCGGGGACACCTCAGAGACCCAGTACTTC. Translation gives CASSFGDTSETQYF.

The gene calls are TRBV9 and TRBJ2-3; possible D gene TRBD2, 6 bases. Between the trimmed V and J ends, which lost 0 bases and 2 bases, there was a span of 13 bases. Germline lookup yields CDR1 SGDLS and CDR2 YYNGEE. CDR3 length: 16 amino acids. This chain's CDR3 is CASSVAGGLYTDTQYF. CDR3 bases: TGTGCCAGCAGCGTAGCCGGGGGACTTTACACAGATACGCAGTATTTT.

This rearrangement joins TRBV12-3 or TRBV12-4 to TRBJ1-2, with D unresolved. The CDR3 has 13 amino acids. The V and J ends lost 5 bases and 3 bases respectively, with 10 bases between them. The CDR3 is CASSGRGDYGYTF. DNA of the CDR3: TGTGCCAGCAGTGGCCGGGGAGACTATGGCTACACCTTC.

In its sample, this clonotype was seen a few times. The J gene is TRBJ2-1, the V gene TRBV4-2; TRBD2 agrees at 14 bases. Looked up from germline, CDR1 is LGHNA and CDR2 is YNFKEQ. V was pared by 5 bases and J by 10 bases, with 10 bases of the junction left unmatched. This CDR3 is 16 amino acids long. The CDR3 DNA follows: TGTGCCAGCAGCGGAGGACTAGCGGGGGGCCCCAGGGAGCAGTTCTTC. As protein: CASSGGLAGGPREQFF.

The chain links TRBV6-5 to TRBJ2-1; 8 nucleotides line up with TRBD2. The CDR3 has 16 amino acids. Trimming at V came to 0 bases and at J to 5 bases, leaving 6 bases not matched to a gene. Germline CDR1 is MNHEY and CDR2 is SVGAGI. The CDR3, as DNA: TGTGCCAGCAGTTACTCCCAGCGGGGGAGAGACAATGAGCAGTTCTTC. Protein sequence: CASSYSQRGRDNEQFF.

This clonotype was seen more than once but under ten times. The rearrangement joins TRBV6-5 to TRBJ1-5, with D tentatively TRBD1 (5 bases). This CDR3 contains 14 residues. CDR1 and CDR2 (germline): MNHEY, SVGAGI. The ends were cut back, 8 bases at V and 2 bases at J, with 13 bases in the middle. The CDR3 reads CASWGGVRNQPQHF. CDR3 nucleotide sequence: TGTGCCAGCTGGGGGGGGGTTCGCAATCAGCCCCAGCATTTT.

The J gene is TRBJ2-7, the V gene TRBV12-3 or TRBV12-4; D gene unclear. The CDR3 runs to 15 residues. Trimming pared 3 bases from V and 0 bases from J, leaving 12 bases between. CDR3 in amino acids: CASSFLGMSSYEQYF. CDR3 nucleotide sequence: TGTGCCAGCAGTTTTTTGGGGATGAGCTCCTACGAGCAGTACTTC.

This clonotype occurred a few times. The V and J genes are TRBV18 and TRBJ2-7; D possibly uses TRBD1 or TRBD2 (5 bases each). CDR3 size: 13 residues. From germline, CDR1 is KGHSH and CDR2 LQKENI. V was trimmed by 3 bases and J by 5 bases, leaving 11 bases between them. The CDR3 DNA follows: TGTGCCAGCTCACCCGGGACGGACCACGAGCAGTACTTC. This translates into CASSPGTDHEQYF.

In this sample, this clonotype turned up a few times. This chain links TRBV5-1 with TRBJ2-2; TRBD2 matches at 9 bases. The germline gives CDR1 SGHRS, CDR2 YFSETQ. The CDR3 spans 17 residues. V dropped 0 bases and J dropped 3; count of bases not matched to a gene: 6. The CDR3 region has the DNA TGCGCCAGCAGCTTGGAAGCGGGGGGACTATACACCGGGGAGCTGTTTTTT. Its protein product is CASSLEAGGLYTGELFF.